Below, 29 T cell receptor beta chains from the same sample are listed, as sequenced in a study of T cell responses to AZD1222 COVID-19 vaccine. The table came from immunoSEQ multiplex PCR; TCRdb's copy has only in-frame clones and leaves some out. The table shows about 76,000 clones, with around three quarters occurring only once. Sample: peripheral blood, taken 28 days after the second dose of the MenACWY control vaccine. Receptors were obtained from an adult who received the MenACWY meningococcal vaccine as a control.

V and J are TRBV2 and TRBJ1-4; the D gene is possibly TRBD1 (6 bases). The ends were cut back, 4 bases at V and 6 bases at J, with 18 bases in the middle. The CDR3 contains 16 residues. The germline gives CDR1 SNHLY, CDR2 FYNNEI. CDR3 sequence: CASSAEGGDLYEKLFF. CDR3 coding DNA: TGTGCCAGCAGTGCGGAAGGGGGTGACCTGTATGAAAAACTGTTTTTT. Combining the CDR3 with reference TRBV2 and TRBJ1-4 gives the whole variable domain EPEVTQTPSHQVTQMGQEVILRCVPISNHLYFYWYRQILGQKVEFLVSFYNNEISEKSEIFDDQFSVERPDGSNFTLKIRSTKLEDSAMYFCASSAEGGDLYEKLFFGSGTQLSVL.

This clone was recorded once. J is TRBJ1-4 and V is TRBV7-2; no reliable D call. The CDR3 is made up of 13 amino acids. V lost 2 bases to trimming and J lost 10 bases, with 11 bases between them. Germline-derived CDR1 and CDR2 are SGHTA and FQGNSA. DNA of the CDR3: TGTGCCAGCAGCTTATGGAGGGAGGGAAAACTGTTTTTT. It specifies CASSLWREGKLFF. Full variable domain (outside the CDR3, taken from reference TRBV7-2 and TRBJ1-4): GAGVSQSPSNKVTEKGKDVELRCDPISGHTALYWYRQSLGQGLEFLIYFQGNSAPDKSGLPSDRFSAERTGGSVSTLTIQRTQQEDSAVYLCASSLWREGKLFFGSGTQLSVL.

This clone was counted between two and nine times. V and J are TRBV11-2 and TRBJ2-2; D possibly corresponds to TRBD1 (7 bases). This CDR3 comprises 17 residues. CDR1 SGHAT and CDR2 FQNNGV come from the germline V gene. Trimming removed 4 bases at V and 1 base at J, with 16 bases between. The CDR3 is CASSWMQGDLNTGELFF. The CDR3 DNA sequence: TGTGCCAGCAGCTGGATGCAGGGGGACTTGAACACCGGGGAGCTGTTTTTT.

V gene TRBV7-2 combines with J gene TRBJ2-3; D perhaps matches TRBD2 (5 bases). Germline CDR1 reads SGHTA; CDR2 reads FQGNSA. This CDR3 has 11 amino acids. Trimming shortened V by 4 bases and J by 7 bases, and 6 bases separated the two germline ends. Here the CDR3 reads CASSSGNTQYF. The CDR3 bases are TGTGCCAGCAGCTCCGGGAATACGCAGTATTTT.

The V gene is TRBV5-6, the J gene TRBJ1-2; 10 positions match TRBD1. The germline V gene encodes CDR1 SGHDT and CDR2 YYEEEE. The V and J ends lost 2 bases and 4 bases, in that order; junction bases with no gene match: 11. The CDR3 covers 17 residues. In DNA, the CDR3 is TGTGCCAGCAGCTTCCGGGACAGGGGAGAGGGAGGCTATGGCTACACCTTC. It codes for CASSFRDRGEGGYGYTF.

The chain uses TRBV4-1 and TRBJ2-5; tentative D call: TRBD2 (5 bases). This CDR3 contains 14 residues. Germline assignment: CDR1 MGHRA and CDR2 YSYEKL. Trimming took off 0 bases at V and 5 bases at J, with 10 bases between the two ends. This CDR3 reads CASSQDISEETQYF. The DNA of the CDR3 is TGCGCCAGCAGCCAAGATATTAGCGAGGAGACCCAGTACTTC.

The rearrangement joins TRBV28 to TRBJ2-2; D call uncertain. This CDR3 has 13 amino acids. Germline-derived CDR1 and CDR2 are MDHEN and SYDVKM. V was pared by 10 bases and J by 2 bases, with 11 bases between. This CDR3 is CANPNLNTGELFF. The CDR3 region has the DNA TGTGCCAACCCGAATCTCAACACCGGGGAGCTGTTTTTT.

The rearrangement links TRBV6-2 or TRBV6-3 to TRBJ1-5, with D possibly matching TRBD1 (5 bases). V was shortened by 2 bases and J by 2 bases, with 10 bases between the two germline ends. CDR3 length: 15 residues. CDR1 is MNHEY and CDR2 is SVGEGT in the germline V gene. CDR3 region: CASSYRREGNQPQHF. CDR3 bases: TGTGCCAGCAGTTACCGCAGGGAAGGCAATCAGCCCCAGCATTTT.

This sequence joins TRBV27 and TRBJ2-7; D is perhaps TRBD2 (6 bases). Germline V gene data show CDR1 as MNHEY and CDR2 as SMNVEV (reference sequence). The CDR3 loop spans 16 amino acids. With 1 base removed from V and 7 bases from J, the gap between germline ends came to 20 bases. CDR3 coding DNA: TGTGCCAGCAGTTTATATCCGGGAGTTGGCGTGGGAGAGCAGTACTTC. The encoded protein is CASSLYPGVGVGEQYF.

This clone was counted only a few times. The chain couples TRBV28 to TRBJ2-3; D is possibly TRBD1 or TRBD2 (6 bases each). Trimming left V 8 bases short and J 0 bases short, with 18 bases between. The CDR3 length is 16 residues. CDR1 MDHEN and CDR2 SYDVKM come from the germline V gene. The CDR3 DNA reads TGTGCCAGCTCCTTCACGGGGGCCACTAGCACAGATACGCAGTATTTT. It encodes CASSFTGATSTDTQYF.

This CDR3 reads CASSFGQGPGGYTF. DNA of the CDR3: TGCGCCAGCAGCTTCGGACAGGGGCCCGGGGGCTACACCTTC. The chain links TRBV5-1 to TRBJ1-2; TRBD1 aligns across 9 bases. Unmatched junction bases numbered 7, after V lost 2 bases and J lost 8 bases. This CDR3 region has 14 residues. CDR1 is SGHRS, CDR2 YFSETQ, per germline.

The chain uses TRBV7-9 and TRBJ2-4; weak D call: TRBD2 (5 bases). The V end was cut by 5 bases, the J end by 2 bases, with 13 bases between. This CDR3 region has 15 residues. Germline values: CDR1 SEHNR, CDR2 FQNEAQ (reference sequence). CDR3 residues: CASSPGLGTKNIQYF. In DNA form, the CDR3 reads TGTGCCAGCAGCCCCGGCCTCGGGACCAAAAACATTCAGTACTTC.

The chain is built from TRBV18 and TRBJ1-1; no definite D call. The CDR3 is made up of 13 amino acids. V was cut by 3 bases and J by 13 bases, with 18 bases left in between. In germline, CDR1 is KGHSH, CDR2 LQKENI. The CDR3 spells CASSPLDGLEGFF. The CDR3 bases are TGTGCCAGCTCACCTCTGGACGGACTGGAGGGTTTCTTT.

This chain connects TRBV10-3 to TRBJ1-5; D unclear. The CDR3 has 15 amino acids. Germline V CDR1 and CDR2: ENHRY, SYGVKD. V lost 2 bases to trimming and J lost 0 bases, with 8 bases between them. The CDR3 protein is CAISEGQNSNQPQHF. The CDR3 region has the DNA TGTGCCATCAGTGAGGGTCAGAATAGCAATCAGCCCCAGCATTTT.

The CDR3: CSVGNRGDGYTF. The CDR3 DNA sequence: TGCAGCGTTGGGAACAGGGGGGATGGCTACACCTTC. The chain has TRBV29-1 and TRBJ1-2; 8 nucleotides align to TRBD1. The CDR3 sequence is 12 residues long. V gave up 4 bases and J gave up 6 bases; unmatched junction bases: 4. Germline lookup yields CDR1 SQVTM and CDR2 ANQGSEA.

This clone was seen once. The chain recombines TRBV4-1 with TRBJ2-2, with 11 bases that match TRBD1. With 7 bases clipped from V and 4 bases from J, the junction kept 8 bases outside the gene matches. Germline CDR1 reads MGHRA; CDR2 reads YSYEKL. CDR3 length: 16 amino acids. The CDR3 nucleotides read TGCGCCAGCAAGTTGAGCGGGACAGGGGGCACCGGGGAGCTGTTTTTT. This encodes CASKLSGTGGTGELFF.

The chain has TRBV2 and TRBJ2-2, with unresolved D. CDR1 SNHLY and CDR2 FYNNEI come from the germline V gene. The CDR3 sequence is 13 residues long. Trimming left V 7 bases short and J 0 bases short, with 6 bases between. This CDR3 reads CASTQANTGELFF. DNA of the CDR3: TGTGCCAGCACCCAGGCGAACACCGGGGAGCTGTTTTTT.

This clone was counted a few times. The rearrangement links TRBV25-1 to TRBJ1-2, with unresolved D. Germline loops: CDR1 MGHDK, CDR2 SYGVNS. The ends were cut back, 0 bases at V and 8 bases at J, with 16 bases in the middle. The CDR3 spans 15 residues. The CDR3 here is CASSEYTADGRGYTF. The DNA of the CDR3 is TGTGCCAGCAGTGAATATACGGCCGATGGACGGGGCTACACCTTC.

V is TRBV25-1 and J is TRBJ2-5; 10 nucleotides match TRBD2. The CDR3 consists of 17 residues. J gave up 4 bases and V 6 bases, and 14 bases lay outside the gene matches. Germline-derived CDR1 and CDR2 are MGHDK and SYGVNS. The CDR3: CASSDPLAGAGSETQYF. The CDR3 DNA sequence: TGTGCCAGCAGCGACCCTCTAGCGGGAGCGGGGTCAGAGACCCAGTACTTC.

This sequence joins TRBV28 and TRBJ1-1; D remains unclear. Germline V gene sequence: CDR1 MDHEN, CDR2 SYDVKM. Between the trimmed V and J ends, which lost 6 bases and 5 bases, there was a span of 19 bases. CDR3 length: 15 amino acids. The CDR3 DNA sequence: TGTGCCAGCAGCCCGCCAGTGGGCGCGAAGACTGAAGCTTTCTTT. Its translation is CASSPPVGAKTEAFF.

The chain carries TRBV28 and TRBJ1-5, with 9 bases fitting TRBD1. Germline CDR1 is MDHEN and CDR2 is SYDVKM. The CDR3 consists of 14 residues. J lost 7 bases, V lost 5 bases, and 6 bases had no gene match. CDR3 amino acids: CASSPRTGVQPQHF. Written as DNA, the CDR3 is TGTGCCAGCAGTCCGCGGACAGGGGTACAGCCCCAGCATTTT.

The gene calls are TRBV3-1 (or the pseudogene TRBV3-2) and TRBJ1-2, with D uncertain. Per the germline V gene, CDR1 is LGHDT and CDR2 is YNNKEL (reference sequence). This CDR3 region has 13 residues. V was clipped by 0 bases and J by 3 bases, with 5 bases between them. CDR3 nucleotides: TGTGCCAGCAGCCAAGATAGTGACTATGGCTACACCTTC. Its translation is CASSQDSDYGYTF.

V and J are TRBV6-5 and TRBJ1-5, with unresolved D. This CDR3 is built from 13 residues. V was cut by 6 bases and J by 3 bases, with 9 bases left in between. Per germline, CDR1 MNHEY and CDR2 SVGAGI. CDR3 sequence: CASSGLINQPQHF. CDR3 in DNA: TGTGCCAGCAGCGGACTGATCAATCAGCCCCAGCATTTT.

This rearrangement joins TRBV4-3 to TRBJ1-3; D is perhaps TRBD1 (6 bases). Germline CDR1 LGHNA, CDR2 YSLEER. This CDR3 contains 13 residues. V lost 4 bases and J lost 3, with 7 bases in between. CDR3 nucleotides: TGCGCCAGCAGCCGGACAGTTGGAAACACCATATATTTT. It is translated as CASSRTVGNTIYF.

The rearrangement links TRBV11-3 to TRBJ2-5; 13 bases align to TRBD2. J was trimmed by 2 bases and V by 3 bases; bases with no gene match: 3. The CDR3 extends over 16 amino acids. From germline, CDR1 is SGHNT and CDR2 YENEEA. CDR3 DNA sequence: TGTGCCAGCAGCTTTGGGACTAGCGGGAATCAAGAGACCCAGTACTTC. As protein: CASSFGTSGNQETQYF.

The chain carries TRBV5-6 and TRBJ1-5; 8 bases align to TRBD1. Trimming removed 0 bases from V and 7 bases from J; junction bases left unmatched: 6. CDR1 is SGHDT and CDR2 is YYEEEE in the germline V gene. CDR3 length: 15 amino acids. Written as DNA, the CDR3 is TGTGCCAGCAGCTTGGGGACAGGGCTGGGGCAGCCCCAGCATTTT. As protein: CASSLGTGLGQPQHF.

The rearrangement joins TRBV18 to TRBJ1-2; 9 nucleotides agree with TRBD1. Germline CDR1 KGHSH, CDR2 LQKENI. V trimming: 3 bases; J trimming: 3 bases; junction bases outside the gene matches: 2. This CDR3 comprises 14 residues. CDR3 sequence: CASSPTGGDYGYTF. DNA of the CDR3: TGTGCCAGCTCACCTACAGGGGGCGACTATGGCTACACCTTC.

V and J are TRBV29-1 and TRBJ1-2; 8 bases match TRBD1. The CDR3 sequence is 15 residues long. Germline V lookup: CDR1 SQVTM, CDR2 ANQGSEA. V was clipped by 0 bases and J by 2 bases; unmatched bases: 5. In nucleotides, the CDR3 is TGCAGCGTTGAAGATCCAGGGGGCGAAAACTATGGCTACACCTTC. It translates to CSVEDPGGENYGYTF.

This chain joins TRBV28 and TRBJ1-2, with D possibly being TRBD1 (5 bases). Germline V gives CDR1 MDHEN, CDR2 SYDVKM. Trimming stripped 6 bases from V and 8 bases from J, with 10 bases between. This CDR3 is 11 amino acids long. CDR3 region: CASSVRDGYTF. CDR3 DNA sequence: TGTGCCAGCAGCGTAAGGGACGGCTACACCTTC.